The 17 T cell receptor beta chains in this list originate from one sample, sequenced in a study of CD8+ T cells in alopecia areata. It was cDNA, reverse transcribed from extracted RNA, that served as the sequencing template. Libraries were prepared by immunoSEQ multiplex PCR; TCRdb keeps only in-frame clonotypes and omits some of them. Among 150,000 to 200,000 clones listed, 50% to 65% were seen once. The treatment is: oral pan-JAK inhibitor, 5-10 mg twice daily. The sequencing used CD4+ T cells sorted from blood, collected at week 24, from a patient treated with tofacitinib. The source of these receptors is a human donor with alopecia areata.

The chain has TRBV9 and TRBJ2-3; D might be TRBD1 or TRBD2, each matching 5 bases. V lost 4 bases, J lost 4 bases, and 13 bases lay in between. This CDR3 region has 14 residues. Germline V gene lookup returns CDR1 SGDLS and CDR2 YYNGEE. The DNA for the CDR3 is TGTGCCAGCAGCTCCACTAGGGGCCCAGATACGCAGTATTTT. It specifies CASSSTRGPDTQYF.

The CDR3 reads CASRRRGAGVSYEQYF. The CDR3 region has the DNA TGTGCCAGCAGGCGGAGAGGAGCGGGGGTTTCCTACGAGCAGTACTTC. The gene calls are TRBV27 and TRBJ2-7; 8 nucleotides agree with TRBD2. The germline V gene encodes CDR1 MNHEY and CDR2 SMNVEV (reference sequence). With V trimmed by 6 bases and J by 1 base, 11 bases remained unmatched. This CDR3 is 16 amino acids long.

V is TRBV5-6 and J is TRBJ2-3, with D perhaps matching TRBD2 (5 bases). CDR3 length: 12 residues. CDR1 and CDR2 from the germline V gene are SGHDT and YYEEEE. Trimming removed 5 bases from V and 6 bases from J, with 10 bases in between. In DNA, the CDR3 is TGTGCCAGCAGGATGGAGGCTGATACGCAGTATTTT. Translated, it gives CASRMEADTQYF.

This clone occurred once. The chain has TRBV11-2 and TRBJ2-1, with unresolved D. Germline V CDR1 and CDR2: SGHAT, FQNNGV. Trimming left V 5 bases short and J 11 bases short, with 13 bases between. The length of the CDR3 is 12 residues. This CDR3 is CASSPEVGKQFF. The CDR3 nucleotides are TGTGCCAGCAGCCCAGAGGTGGGGAAGCAGTTCTTC. Looking up the rest from reference TRBV11-2 and TRBJ2-1 gives the full variable domain: EAGVAQSPRYKIIEKRQSVAFWCNPISGHATLYWYQQILGQGPKLLIQFQNNGVVDDSQLPKDRFSAERLKGVDSTLKIQPAKLEDSAVYLCASSPEVGKQFFGPGTRLTVL.

The chain uses TRBV9 and TRBJ1-4; D is uncertain. V lost 0 bases to trimming and J lost 7 bases, with 16 bases between them. Germline loops: CDR1 SGDLS, CDR2 YYNGEE. The CDR3 loop spans 16 amino acids. This CDR3 reads CASSVASRNLGEKLFF. The CDR3 nucleotides read TGTGCCAGCAGCGTAGCTTCGAGGAATCTTGGTGAAAAACTGTTTTTT.

This clone occurred once. The genes are TRBV5-1 and TRBJ1-6, with a possible D match to TRBD1 (5 bases). The length of the CDR3 is 15 residues. V lost 0 bases and J 5 bases, leaving 9 bases between the germline ends. Germline CDR1 is SGHRS and CDR2 is YFSETQ. Written as DNA, the CDR3 is TGCGCCAGCAGCTTGGTCGCCAGGGATAATTCACCCCTCCACTTT. Its translation is CASSLVARDNSPLHF.

Comment on this clone: Other DNA sequences of this sample code for an identical CDR3. The chain uses TRBV29-1 and TRBJ2-6; D is unclear. Germline CDR1 and CDR2: SQVTM and ANQGSEA. V lost 1 base and J lost 4, with 5 bases in between. The CDR3 contains 13 residues. CDR3 sequence reads: CSVEVSGANVLTF. CDR3 nucleotides: TGCAGCGTTGAAGTGTCCGGGGCCAACGTCCTGACTTTC. The entire variable domain, with the rest obtained from reference TRBV29-1 and TRBJ2-6, is as follows: SAVISQKPSRDICQRGTSLTIQCQVDSQVTMMFWYRQQPGQSLTLIATANQGSEATYESGFVIDKFPISRPNLTFSTLTVSNMSPEDSSIYLCSVEVSGANVLTFGAGSRLTVL.

The chain couples TRBV4-2 to TRBJ2-5, with 12 bases aligning to TRBD2. Germline V CDR1 and CDR2: LGHNA, YNFKEQ. CDR3 length: 17 amino acids. Germline trimming cut 5 bases from V and 4 bases from J; bases unmatched to any gene: 11. CDR3 loop: CASSTGPSGGAGETQYF. DNA of the CDR3: TGTGCCAGCAGCACCGGGCCTAGCGGGGGGGCAGGAGAGACCCAGTACTTC.

For the CDR3, the DNA is TGTGCCAGCACAGGACAGAAGCATCCGTCGGAGACCCAGTACTTC. Amino acids: CASTGQKHPSETQYF. V usage is TRBV6-5 and J usage is TRBJ2-5; a weak D match, TRBD1 (6 bases). Germline CDR1 MNHEY, CDR2 SVGAGI. The CDR3 extends over 15 amino acids. Trimming stripped 7 bases from V and 5 bases from J, with 20 bases between.

The chain combines TRBV5-1 with TRBJ2-5; 12 bases align to TRBD2. This CDR3 comprises 18 residues. Looked up from germline, CDR1 is SGHRS and CDR2 is YFSETQ. V shed 4 bases and J 5 bases; nucleotides not matched to a gene: 15. CDR3 sequence (DNA): TGCGCCAGCAGCCGAGGGTTTCGGACTAGCGGGGCTATGGAGACCCAGTACTTC. As protein: CASSRGFRTSGAMETQYF. Filled out from reference TRBV5-1 and TRBJ2-5, the complete variable domain reads KAGVTQTPRYLIKTRGQQVTLSCSPISGHRSVSWYQQTPGQGLQFLFEYFSETQRNKGNFPGRFSGRQFSNSRSEMNVSTLELGDSALYLCASSRGFRTSGAMETQYFGPGTRLLVL.

This clone is a singleton in its sample. This chain joins TRBV5-1 and TRBJ2-7, with 8 bases identical to TRBD1. Trimming removed 1 base from V and 5 bases from J; junction bases left unmatched: 5. This CDR3 has 14 amino acids. Germline values: CDR1 SGHRS, CDR2 YFSETQ. The chain's CDR3 is CASSLMPGGDEQYF. The CDR3 DNA is TGCGCCAGCAGCTTGATGCCAGGGGGCGACGAGCAGTACTTC.

This rearrangement joins TRBV7-9 to TRBJ1-4, with D perhaps matching TRBD1 (6 bases). This CDR3 has 14 amino acids. CDR1 and CDR2 from the germline V gene are SEHNR and FQNEAQ (reference sequence). Trimming removed 5 bases from V and 6 bases from J, with 13 bases in between. The CDR3 nucleotides are TGTGCCAGCAGCCCACAGGGCGGGTATGAAAAACTGTTTTTT. Residues: CASSPQGGYEKLFF.

The V gene is TRBV9, the J gene TRBJ2-3, with TRBD1 matching over 10 bases. Unmatched junction bases numbered 3, after V lost 2 bases and J lost 0 bases. Germline V CDR1 and CDR2: SGDLS, YYNGEE. The CDR3 is 16 amino acids. The chain's CDR3 is CASSVGTGVSTDTQYF. Written as DNA, the CDR3 is TGTGCCAGCAGCGTGGGGACAGGGGTCAGCACAGATACGCAGTATTTT. The whole variable domain, remainder taken from reference TRBV9 and TRBJ2-3, is DSGVTQTPKHLITATGQRVTLRCSPRSGDLSVYWYQQSLDQGLQFLIQYYNGEERAKGNILERFSAQQFPDLHSELNLSSLELGDSALYFCASSVGTGVSTDTQYFGPGTRLTVL.

V gene TRBV5-6 combines with J gene TRBJ2-7; TRBD1 is a possible D gene (5 bases). Germline V lookup: CDR1 SGHDT, CDR2 YYEEEE. The CDR3 is made up of 14 amino acids. Trimming removed 4 bases at V and 2 bases at J, with 13 bases between. CDR3 region: CASSGARVAYEQYF. The CDR3 DNA reads as TGTGCCAGCAGCGGGGCCCGTGTGGCCTACGAGCAGTACTTC.

The rearrangement links TRBV6-5 to TRBJ1-2, with unresolved D. V was trimmed by 4 bases and J by 4 bases, leaving 13 bases between them. Germline CDR1 is MNHEY and CDR2 is SVGAGI. The CDR3 runs to 14 residues. Written as DNA, the CDR3 is TGTGCCAGCAGTTCCCCGGGCAGAGTCTATGGCTACACCTTC. It yields the protein CASSSPGRVYGYTF.

The chain has TRBV10-1 and TRBJ1-2; 8 bases line up with TRBD1. Germline CDR1 is WNHNN and CDR2 is SYGVQD (reference sequence). The J segment lost 5 bases and the V segment lost 6 bases, leaving 8 bases of the junction unmatched. This CDR3 has 14 residues. CDR3 residues: CASSPSDRAYGYTF. The CDR3 DNA reads as TGCGCCAGCAGCCCTTCGGACAGGGCATATGGCTACACCTTC.

CDR3 DNA sequence: TGCGCCAGCAGCTTGGGAGGGGAGGCGACCCAGTACTTC. This gives the protein CASSLGGEATQYF. The chain uses TRBV5-1 and TRBJ2-5; D might be TRBD2 (6 bases). CDR3 length: 13 amino acids. V was shortened by 0 bases and J by 7 bases, with 10 bases between the two germline ends. The germline V gene has CDR1 SGHRS and CDR2 YFSETQ.